A selection of T cell receptor beta chains follows, all from one sample in a study of blood T cells in healthy people across ages. TCRdb re-called the 5' RACE reads with MiXCR, one entry per CDR3 protein. This table holds more than 750,000 distinct CDR3 sequences, around 29% found once. A further study also used this sample, focusing on T cells of mothers and their children.

Sequencing was performed on blood. These receptors were obtained from a woman in her thirties or forties in good health. CDR3s include the opening cysteine and the closing phenylalanine or tryptophan. The D gene is left open where the match is weak. The size of a clone is reported for some rows only, either as once, few or many, or as a class for expanded clones.

J gene: TRBJ2-7; V gene: TRBV7-2; clone size: -; D gene: -; CDR3 protein: CAGSQDVSYEQYF; CDR3 DNA: TGTGCCGGCAGCCAGGACGTCTCCTACGAGCAGTACTTC
J gene: TRBJ2-3; V gene: TRBV7-9; clone size: -; D gene: -; CDR3 protein: CATQLLGLTDTQYF; CDR3 DNA: TGTGCCACCCAGCTTTTGGGGCTCACAGATACGCAGTATTTT
J gene: TRBJ2-2; V gene: TRBV24-1; clone size: -; D gene: TRBD1; CDR3 protein: CATSDFGRTGGRTGELFF; CDR3 DNA: TGTGCCACCAGTGATTTTGGAAGGACAGGGGGACGCACCGGGGAGCTGTTTTTT
J gene: TRBJ2-5; V gene: TRBV29-1; clone size: -; D gene: -; CDR3 protein: CSVGSYNEQYF; CDR3 DNA: TGCAGCGTTGGCAGCTACAATGAGCAGTACTTC
J gene: TRBJ2-2; V gene: TRBV7-2; clone size: -; D gene: TRBD2; CDR3 protein: CASSSGGWELFF; CDR3 DNA: TGTGCCAGCAGCTCGGGGGGGTGGGAGCTGTTTTTT
J gene: TRBJ1-2; V gene: TRBV4-1; clone size: -; D gene: -; CDR3 protein: CASSQVGLGYGYTF; CDR3 DNA: TGCGCCAGCAGCCAAGTGGGGCTCGGCTATGGCTACACCTTC
J gene: TRBJ1-1; V gene: TRBV6-4; clone size: few; D gene: -; CDR3 protein: CASRQEGSMNTEAFF; CDR3 DNA: TGTGCCAGCAGGCAGGAAGGGAGCATGAACACTGAAGCTTTCTTT
J gene: TRBJ1-2; V gene: TRBV7-2; clone size: -; D gene: -; CDR3 protein: CASSLGGGGKYGYTF; CDR3 DNA: TGTGCCAGCAGCTTAGGAGGGGGGGGGAAGTATGGCTACACCTTC
J gene: TRBJ2-7; V gene: TRBV2; clone size: many; D gene: -; CDR3 protein: CASSEGRGPYEQYF; CDR3 DNA: TGTGCCAGCAGTGAGGGGCGGGGGCCCTACGAGCAGTACTTC
J gene: TRBJ2-1; V gene: TRBV5-1; clone size: -; D gene: TRBD2; CDR3 protein: CASSLGSSGPSYNEQFF; CDR3 DNA: TGCGCCAGCAGCTTGGGCTCTAGCGGCCCCTCCTACAATGAGCAGTTCTTC
J gene: TRBJ2-7; V gene: TRBV20-1; clone size: -; D gene: -; CDR3 protein: CSARSLASGYEQYF; CDR3 DNA: TGCAGTGCTAGGAGTCTAGCGTCAGGCTACGAGCAGTACTTC
J gene: TRBJ1-1; V gene: TRBV20-1; clone size: -; D gene: -; CDR3 protein: CSALDGEAFF; CDR3 DNA: TGCAGTGCATTGGACGGTGAAGCTTTCTTT
J gene: TRBJ1-2; V gene: TRBV7-8; clone size: few; D gene: TRBD1; CDR3 protein: CASSPNDRGGDGYTF; CDR3 DNA: TGTGCCAGCAGCCCCAACGACAGGGGAGGAGATGGCTACACCTTC
J gene: TRBJ2-4; V gene: TRBV12-3/TRBV12-4; clone size: -; D gene: TRBD2; CDR3 protein: CASSWGLADNEQYF; CDR3 DNA: TGTGCCAGCAGTTGGGGACTAGCCGATAATGAGCAGTACTTC
J gene: TRBJ1-5; V gene: TRBV20-1; clone size: few; D gene: -; CDR3 protein: CSALLDGLNNQPQHF; CDR3 DNA: TGCAGTGCCCTTTTAGACGGGCTGAACAATCAGCCCCAGCATTTT
J gene: TRBJ2-1; V gene: TRBV6-2/TRBV6-3; clone size: -; D gene: -; CDR3 protein: CASSELTSNEQFF; CDR3 DNA: TGTGCCAGCAGTGAACTTACTAGCAATGAGCAGTTCTTC
J gene: TRBJ2-1; V gene: TRBV18; clone size: -; D gene: -; CDR3 protein: CASSSTGRGNNEQFF; CDR3 DNA: TGTGCCAGCTCATCGACAGGTAGGGGTAACAATGAGCAGTTCTTC
J gene: TRBJ2-5; V gene: TRBV9; clone size: few; D gene: -; CDR3 protein: CASSQRTRGGETQYF; CDR3 DNA: TGTGCCAGCAGCCAAAGGACAAGGGGCGGGGAGACCCAGTACTTC
J gene: TRBJ1-4; V gene: TRBV15; clone size: few; D gene: -; CDR3 protein: CATSSGLATNEKLFF; CDR3 DNA: TGTGCCACCAGCAGCGGGCTAGCGACTAATGAAAAACTGTTTTTT
J gene: TRBJ1-5; V gene: TRBV20-1; clone size: many; D gene: -; CDR3 protein: CSASFTAQPQHF; CDR3 DNA: TGCAGTGCTAGTTTTACGGCTCAGCCCCAGCATTTT
J gene: TRBJ2-7; V gene: TRBV7-9; clone size: few; D gene: -; CDR3 protein: CASSYTARTYEQYF; CDR3 DNA: TGTGCCAGCAGCTACACCGCCCGCACCTACGAGCAGTACTTC
J gene: TRBJ1-2; V gene: TRBV29-1; clone size: -; D gene: -; CDR3 protein: CSVLPGDARPRYYGYTF; CDR3 DNA: TGCAGCGTCCTGCCAGGGGATGCTCGGCCCCGTTACTATGGCTACACCTTC
J gene: TRBJ2-1; V gene: TRBV6-5; clone size: many; D gene: TRBD2; CDR3 protein: CASSYATSGGAPHNEQFF; CDR3 DNA: TGTGCCAGCAGTTACGCGACTAGCGGGGGGGCCCCCCACAATGAGCAGTTCTTC
J gene: TRBJ2-5; V gene: TRBV28; clone size: many; D gene: -; CDR3 protein: CASTERGTHETQYF; CDR3 DNA: TGTGCCAGCACCGAGAGAGGGACCCACGAGACCCAGTACTTC
J gene: TRBJ2-5; V gene: TRBV9; clone size: many; D gene: -; CDR3 protein: CASSVGRGLQETQYF; CDR3 DNA: TGTGCCAGCAGCGTTGGGCGGGGGCTACAAGAGACCCAGTACTTC
J gene: TRBJ2-7; V gene: TRBV6-1; clone size: few; D gene: -; CDR3 protein: CASSDWINNSYEQYF; CDR3 DNA: TGTGCCAGCAGTGATTGGATCAACAACTCCTACGAGCAGTACTTC
J gene: TRBJ2-3; V gene: TRBV20-1; clone size: few; D gene: TRBD2; CDR3 protein: CSARDNMGLAAYTSTDTQYF; CDR3 DNA: TGCAGTGCTAGAGATAACATGGGACTAGCGGCTTACACTAGCACAGATACGCAGTATTTT
J gene: TRBJ2-5; V gene: TRBV7-3; clone size: -; D gene: TRBD2; CDR3 protein: CASSFSGGFNEQYF; CDR3 DNA: TGTGCCAGCAGCTTCAGCGGGGGGTTTAATGAGCAGTACTTC
J gene: TRBJ2-7; V gene: TRBV28; clone size: -; D gene: -; CDR3 protein: CASGYRDFGYEQYF; CDR3 DNA: TGTGCCAGCGGCTACCGGGACTTTGGCTACGAGCAGTACTTC
J gene: TRBJ2-7; V gene: TRBV7-9; clone size: few; D gene: -; CDR3 protein: CASSLYRVGVSYGQYF; CDR3 DNA: TGTGCCAGCAGTTTGTACAGGGTAGGGGTTTCCTACGGGCAGTACTTC
J gene: TRBJ2-7; V gene: TRBV20-1; clone size: many; D gene: -; CDR3 protein: CSARAGTIYEQYF; CDR3 DNA: TGCAGTGCTAGGGCGGGGACGATTTACGAGCAGTACTTC
J gene: TRBJ1-2; V gene: TRBV6-2/TRBV6-3; clone size: few; D gene: -; CDR3 protein: CASSPSGAGSDYGYTF; CDR3 DNA: TGTGCCAGCAGCCCCTCGGGGGCTGGGTCGGACTATGGCTACACCTTC
J gene: TRBJ2-1; V gene: TRBV3-1; clone size: few; D gene: -; CDR3 protein: CASSQDLRTAVRYNEQFF; CDR3 DNA: TGTGCCAGCAGCCAAGATTTGAGAACAGCTGTAAGATACAATGAGCAGTTCTTC
J gene: TRBJ2-7; V gene: TRBV4-1; clone size: few; D gene: -; CDR3 protein: CASSQEIQASSYEQYF; CDR3 DNA: TGCGCCAGCAGCCAGGAGATACAGGCGAGCTCCTACGAGCAGTACTTC